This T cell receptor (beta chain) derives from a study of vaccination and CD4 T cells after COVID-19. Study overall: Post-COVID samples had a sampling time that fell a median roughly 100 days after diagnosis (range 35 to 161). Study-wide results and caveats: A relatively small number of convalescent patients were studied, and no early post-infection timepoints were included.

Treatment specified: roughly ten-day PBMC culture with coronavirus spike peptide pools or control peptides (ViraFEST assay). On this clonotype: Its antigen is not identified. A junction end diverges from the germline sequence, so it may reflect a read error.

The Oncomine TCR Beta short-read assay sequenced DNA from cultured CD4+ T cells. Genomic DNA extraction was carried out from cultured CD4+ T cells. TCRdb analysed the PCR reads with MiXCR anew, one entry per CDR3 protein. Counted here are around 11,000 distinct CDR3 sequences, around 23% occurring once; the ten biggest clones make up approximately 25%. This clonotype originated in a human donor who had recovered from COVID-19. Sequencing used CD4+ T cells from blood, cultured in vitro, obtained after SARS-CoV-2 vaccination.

The CDR3 sequence: CASSYPTGAVGNSPLHF. DNA of the CDR3: TGTGCCAGCAGTTACCCGACAGGGGCGGTGGGTAATTCACCTCTCCACTTT. The chain links TRBV6-2 or TRBV6-3 to TRBJ1-6, with 8 bases lining up with TRBD1. Germline V lookup: CDR1 MNHEY, CDR2 SVGEGT. This CDR3 spans 17 amino acids.